These 5 T cell receptor beta chains were sequenced from one sample in a study of blood T cell repertoires in COVID-19. Sequenced by immunoSEQ multiplex PCR; TCRdb stores in-frame clones only, minus some. The data show around 190,000 clones, with 80% to 90% seen just once and 1.5% to 2% held by the top ten. The sample was peripheral blood. The receptors originated from a man between 18 and 35 years old who had recovered from COVID-19.

This sequence joins TRBV5-4 and TRBJ2-2, with TRBD2 identical over 15 bases. CDR1 and CDR2 from the germline V gene are SGHNT and YYREEE (reference sequence). This CDR3 contains 20 residues. The V gene end was trimmed by 0 bases and the J gene end by 1 base; junction bases not matched to a gene: 7. This chain's CDR3 is CASSLGGLAGGPGNTGELFF. DNA of the CDR3: TGTGCCAGCAGCTTGGGCGGACTAGCGGGAGGGCCAGGGAACACCGGGGAGCTGTTTTTT.

CDR3 coding DNA: TGTGCCAGCAGTGAGTCCCGGGGGATGTACAATGAGCAGTTCTTC. Translation: CASSESRGMYNEQFF. The chain joins TRBV27 to TRBJ2-1; D might be TRBD2 (6 bases). CDR3 length: 15 amino acids. V dropped 5 bases and J dropped 4 bases, with 15 bases sitting between them. Germline lookup yields CDR1 MNHEY and CDR2 SMNVEV (reference sequence).

The chain joins TRBV19 to TRBJ2-2; D remains ambiguous. The CDR3 runs to 12 residues. Between the trimmed V and J ends, which lost 5 bases and 3 bases, there was a span of 4 bases. Germline values: CDR1 LNHDA, CDR2 SQIVND (reference sequence). CDR3 bases: TGTGCCAGTAGTCCCGACACCGGGGAGCTGTTTTTT. This translates into CASSPDTGELFF.

The chain joins TRBV5-1 to TRBJ2-5, with a possible D match to TRBD1 (5 bases). The V gene lost 4 bases and the J gene lost 1 base, with 8 bases spanning the gap. This CDR3 region has 13 residues. Germline CDR1 SGHRS, CDR2 YFSETQ. The CDR3 DNA reads TGCGCCAGCAGCATACAGGTCCAAGAGACCCAGTACTTC. Translated, it gives CASSIQVQETQYF.

This clone has only a few counts. V and J are TRBV9 and TRBJ1-1; the match to TRBD1 covers 7 bases. Per the germline V gene, CDR1 is SGDLS and CDR2 is YYNGEE. This CDR3 comprises 15 residues. Germline trimming cut 4 bases from V and 1 base from J; bases unmatched to any gene: 7. Here the CDR3 reads CASSPRTGQNTEAFF. The CDR3 DNA reads TGTGCCAGCAGCCCCCGGACAGGACAGAACACTGAAGCTTTCTTT.